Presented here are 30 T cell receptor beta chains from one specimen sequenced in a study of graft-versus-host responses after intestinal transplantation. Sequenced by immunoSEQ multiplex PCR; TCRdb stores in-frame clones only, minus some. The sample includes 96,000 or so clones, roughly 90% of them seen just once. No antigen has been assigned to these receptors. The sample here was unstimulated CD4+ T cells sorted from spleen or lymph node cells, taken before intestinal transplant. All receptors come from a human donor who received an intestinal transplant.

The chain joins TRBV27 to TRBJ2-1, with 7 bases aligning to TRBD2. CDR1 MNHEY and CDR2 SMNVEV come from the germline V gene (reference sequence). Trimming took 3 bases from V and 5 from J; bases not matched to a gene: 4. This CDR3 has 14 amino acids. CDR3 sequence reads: CASSLAGVNNEQFF. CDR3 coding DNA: TGTGCCAGCAGTTTGGCGGGAGTCAACAATGAGCAGTTCTTC.

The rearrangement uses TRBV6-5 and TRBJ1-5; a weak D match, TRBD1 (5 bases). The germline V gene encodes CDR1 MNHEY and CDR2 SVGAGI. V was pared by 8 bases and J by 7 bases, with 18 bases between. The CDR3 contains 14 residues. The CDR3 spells CASGGFDGTQPQHF. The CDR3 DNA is TGTGCCAGCGGGGGGTTTGACGGAACCCAGCCCCAGCATTTT.

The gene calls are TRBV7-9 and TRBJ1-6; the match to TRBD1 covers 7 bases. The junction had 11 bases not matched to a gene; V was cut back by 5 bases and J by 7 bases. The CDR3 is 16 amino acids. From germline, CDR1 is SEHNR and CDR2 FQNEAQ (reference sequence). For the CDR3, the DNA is TGTGCCAGCAGCACCCTGAACAGGGGCTGGAATTCACCCCTCCACTTT. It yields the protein CASSTLNRGWNSPLHF.

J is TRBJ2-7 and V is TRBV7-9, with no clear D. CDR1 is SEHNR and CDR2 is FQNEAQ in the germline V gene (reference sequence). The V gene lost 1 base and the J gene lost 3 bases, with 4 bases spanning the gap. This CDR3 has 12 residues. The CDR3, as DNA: TGTGCCAGCAGCTTAGTGAGCTACGAGCAGTACTTC. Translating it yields CASSLVSYEQYF.

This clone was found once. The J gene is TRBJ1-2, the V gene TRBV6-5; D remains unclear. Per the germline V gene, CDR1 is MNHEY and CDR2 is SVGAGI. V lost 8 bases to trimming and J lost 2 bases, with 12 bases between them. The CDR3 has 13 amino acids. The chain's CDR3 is CASSGNGNYGYTF. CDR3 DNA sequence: TGTGCCAGCTCCGGGAACGGCAACTATGGCTACACCTTC.

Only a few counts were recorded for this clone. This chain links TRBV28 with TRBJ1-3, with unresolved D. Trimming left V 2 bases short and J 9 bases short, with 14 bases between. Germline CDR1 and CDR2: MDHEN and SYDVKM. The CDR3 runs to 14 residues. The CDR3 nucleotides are TGTGCCAGCAGTTTAGAACCCCCTCCAGGCACCATATATTTT. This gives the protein CASSLEPPPGTIYF.

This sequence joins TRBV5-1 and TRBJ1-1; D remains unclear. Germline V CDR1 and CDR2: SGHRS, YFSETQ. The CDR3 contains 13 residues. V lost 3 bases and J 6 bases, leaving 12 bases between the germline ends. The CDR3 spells CASSSEGWAEAFF. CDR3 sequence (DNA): TGCGCCAGCAGCTCGGAGGGTTGGGCTGAAGCTTTCTTT.

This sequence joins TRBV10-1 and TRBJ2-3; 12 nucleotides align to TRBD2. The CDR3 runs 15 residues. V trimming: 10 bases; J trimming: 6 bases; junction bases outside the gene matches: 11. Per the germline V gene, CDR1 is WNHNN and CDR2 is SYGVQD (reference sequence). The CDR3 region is CAIYPSGGAADTQYF. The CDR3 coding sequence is TGCGCCATCTACCCTAGCGGGGGGGCAGCTGATACGCAGTATTTT.

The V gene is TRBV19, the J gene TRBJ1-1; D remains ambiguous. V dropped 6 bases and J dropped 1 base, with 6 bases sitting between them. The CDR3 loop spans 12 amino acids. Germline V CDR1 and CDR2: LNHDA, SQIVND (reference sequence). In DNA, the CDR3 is TGTGCCAGTAGCCGGGAGAACACTGAAGCTTTCTTT. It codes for CASSRENTEAFF.

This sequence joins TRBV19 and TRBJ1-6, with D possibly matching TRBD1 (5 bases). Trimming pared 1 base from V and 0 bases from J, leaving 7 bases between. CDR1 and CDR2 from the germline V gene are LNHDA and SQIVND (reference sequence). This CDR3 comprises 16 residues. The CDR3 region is CASSIGQGSYNSPLHF. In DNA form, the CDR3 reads TGTGCCAGTAGTATAGGTCAGGGCTCCTATAATTCACCCCTCCACTTT. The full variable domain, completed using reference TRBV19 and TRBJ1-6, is DGGITQSPKYLFRKEGQNVTLSCEQNLNHDAMYWYRQDPGQGLRLIYYSQIVNDFQKGDIAEGYSVSREKKESFPLTVTSAQKNPTAFYLCASSIGQGSYNSPLHFGNGTRLTVT.

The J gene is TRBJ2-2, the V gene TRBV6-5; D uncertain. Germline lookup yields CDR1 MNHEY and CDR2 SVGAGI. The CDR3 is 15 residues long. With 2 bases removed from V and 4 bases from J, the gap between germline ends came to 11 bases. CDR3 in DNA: TGTGCCAGCAGTTACGCCCGATCAGGCACCGGGGAGCTGTTTTTT. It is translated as CASSYARSGTGELFF.

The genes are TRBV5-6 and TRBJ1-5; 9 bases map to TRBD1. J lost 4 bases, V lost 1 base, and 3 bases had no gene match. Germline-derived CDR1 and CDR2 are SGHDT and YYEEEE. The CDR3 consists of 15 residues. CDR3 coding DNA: TGTGCCAGCAGCTTGTGGGACAGGGCTAATCAGCCCCAGCATTTT. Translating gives CASSLWDRANQPQHF. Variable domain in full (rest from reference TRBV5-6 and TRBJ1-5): DAGVTQSPTHLIKTRGQQVTLRCSPKSGHDTVSWYQQALGQGPQFIFQYYEEEERQRGNFPDRFSGHQFPNYSSELNVNALLLGDSALYLCASSLWDRANQPQHFGDGTRLSIL.

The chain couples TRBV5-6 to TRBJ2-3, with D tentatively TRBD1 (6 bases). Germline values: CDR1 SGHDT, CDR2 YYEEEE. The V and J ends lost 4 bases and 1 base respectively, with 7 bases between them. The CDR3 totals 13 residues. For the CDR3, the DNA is TGTGCCAGCAGCCGACAGGGCACAGATACGCAGTATTTT. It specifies CASSRQGTDTQYF.

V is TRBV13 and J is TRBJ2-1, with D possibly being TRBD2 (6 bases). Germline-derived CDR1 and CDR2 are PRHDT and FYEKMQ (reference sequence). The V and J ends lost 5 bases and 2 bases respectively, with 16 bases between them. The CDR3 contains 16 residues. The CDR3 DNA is TGTGCCAGCAGCCGTCGTTCGACGGGGGCCTACAATGAGCAGTTCTTC. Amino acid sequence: CASSRRSTGAYNEQFF.

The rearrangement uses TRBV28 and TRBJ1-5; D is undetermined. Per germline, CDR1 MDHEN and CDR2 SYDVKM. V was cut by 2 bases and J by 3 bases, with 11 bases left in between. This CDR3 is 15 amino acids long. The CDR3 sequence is CASSLSGLTNQPQHF. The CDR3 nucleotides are TGTGCCAGCAGTTTAAGTGGGCTGACCAATCAGCCCCAGCATTTT.

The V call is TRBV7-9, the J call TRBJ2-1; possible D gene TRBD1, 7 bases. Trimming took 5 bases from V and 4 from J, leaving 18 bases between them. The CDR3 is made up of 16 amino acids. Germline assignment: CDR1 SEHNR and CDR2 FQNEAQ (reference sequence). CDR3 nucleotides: TGTGCCAGCAGCAAAACCCGCGGGACAGTTTACAATGAGCAGTTCTTC. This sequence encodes CASSKTRGTVYNEQFF.

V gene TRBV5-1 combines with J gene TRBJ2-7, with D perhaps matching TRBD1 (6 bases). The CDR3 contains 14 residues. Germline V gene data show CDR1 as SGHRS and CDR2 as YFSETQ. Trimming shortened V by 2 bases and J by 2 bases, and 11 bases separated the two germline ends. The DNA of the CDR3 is TGCGCCAGCAGCTTCTCAGGGGAAACCTACGAGCAGTACTTC. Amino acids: CASSFSGETYEQYF.

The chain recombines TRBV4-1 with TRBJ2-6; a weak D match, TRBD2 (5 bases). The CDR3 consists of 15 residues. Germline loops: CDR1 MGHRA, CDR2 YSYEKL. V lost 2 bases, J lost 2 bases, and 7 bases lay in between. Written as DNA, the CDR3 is TGCGCCAGCAGCCAAATGAGGGCTGGGGCCAACGTCCTGACTTTC. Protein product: CASSQMRAGANVLTF.

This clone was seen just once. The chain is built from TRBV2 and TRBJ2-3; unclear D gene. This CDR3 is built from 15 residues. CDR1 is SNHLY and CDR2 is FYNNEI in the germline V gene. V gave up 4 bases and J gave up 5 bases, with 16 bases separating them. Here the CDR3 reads CASSAMGLVEDTQYF. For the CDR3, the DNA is TGTGCCAGCAGTGCGATGGGTCTAGTCGAAGATACGCAGTATTTT. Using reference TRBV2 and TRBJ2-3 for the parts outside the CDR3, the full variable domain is EPEVTQTPSHQVTQMGQEVILRCVPISNHLYFYWYRQILGQKVEFLVSFYNNEISEKSEIFDDQFSVERPDGSNFTLKIRSTKLEDSAMYFCASSAMGLVEDTQYFGPGTRLTVL.

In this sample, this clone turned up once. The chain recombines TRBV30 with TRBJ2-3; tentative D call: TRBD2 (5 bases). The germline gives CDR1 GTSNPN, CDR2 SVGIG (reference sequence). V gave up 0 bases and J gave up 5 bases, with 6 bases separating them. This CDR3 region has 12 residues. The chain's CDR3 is CAWSVGGDTQYF. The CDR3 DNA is TGTGCCTGGAGTGTAGGAGGAGATACGCAGTATTTT.

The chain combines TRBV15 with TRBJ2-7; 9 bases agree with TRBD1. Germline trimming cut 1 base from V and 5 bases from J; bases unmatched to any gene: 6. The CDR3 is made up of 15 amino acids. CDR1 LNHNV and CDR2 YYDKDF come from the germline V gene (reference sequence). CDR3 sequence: CATSRAGQGSHEQYF. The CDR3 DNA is TGTGCCACCAGCAGAGCCGGACAGGGGTCCCACGAGCAGTACTTC.

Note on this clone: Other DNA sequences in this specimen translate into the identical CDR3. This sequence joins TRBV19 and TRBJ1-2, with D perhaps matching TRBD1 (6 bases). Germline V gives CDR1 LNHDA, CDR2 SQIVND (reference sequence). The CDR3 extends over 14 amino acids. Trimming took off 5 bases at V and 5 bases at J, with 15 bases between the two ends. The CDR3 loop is CASSRGARGYGYTF. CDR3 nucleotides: TGTGCCAGTAGTCGGGGGGCTCGTGGGTATGGCTACACCTTC.

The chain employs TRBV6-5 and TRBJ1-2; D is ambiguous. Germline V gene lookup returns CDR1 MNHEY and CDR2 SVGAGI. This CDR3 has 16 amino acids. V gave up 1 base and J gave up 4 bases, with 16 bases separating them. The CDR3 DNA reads TGTGCCAGCAGTTACTTACAGTCAGGCTTAGGCTATGGCTACACCTTC. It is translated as CASSYLQSGLGYGYTF.

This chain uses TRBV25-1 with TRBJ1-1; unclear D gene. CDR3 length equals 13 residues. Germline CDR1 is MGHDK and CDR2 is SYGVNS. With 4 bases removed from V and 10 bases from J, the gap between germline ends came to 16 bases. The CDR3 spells CASSARRVGLAFF. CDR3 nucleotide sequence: TGTGCCAGCAGTGCCCGAAGAGTTGGGCTAGCTTTCTTT.

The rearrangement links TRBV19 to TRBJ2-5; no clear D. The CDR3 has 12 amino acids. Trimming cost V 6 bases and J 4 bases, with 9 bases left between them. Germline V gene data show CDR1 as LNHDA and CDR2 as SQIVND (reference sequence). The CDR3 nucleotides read TGTGCCAGTAGGGGTGGGCCAGAGACCCAGTACTTC. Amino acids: CASRGGPETQYF.

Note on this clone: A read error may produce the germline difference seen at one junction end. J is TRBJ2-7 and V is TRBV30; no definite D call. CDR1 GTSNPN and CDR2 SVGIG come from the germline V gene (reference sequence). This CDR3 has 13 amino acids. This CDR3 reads CAWGVVKRYEQYF. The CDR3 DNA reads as TGTGCCTGGGGTGTGGTGAAGCGTTACGAGCAGTACTTC.

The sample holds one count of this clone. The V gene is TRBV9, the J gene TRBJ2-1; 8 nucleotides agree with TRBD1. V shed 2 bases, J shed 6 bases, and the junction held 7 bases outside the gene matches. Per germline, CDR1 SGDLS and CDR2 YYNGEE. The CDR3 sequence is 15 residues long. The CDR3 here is CASSVPGTGRNEQFF. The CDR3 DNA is TGTGCCAGCAGCGTCCCCGGGACAGGCCGCAATGAGCAGTTCTTC.

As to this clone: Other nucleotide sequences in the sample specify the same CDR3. The CDR3 DNA reads TGTGCCAGCAGTGAAGGCACCGGGACAGTTTCACCCCTCCACTTT. This sequence encodes CASSEGTGTVSPLHF. This chain connects TRBV2 to TRBJ1-6; 7 nucleotides align to TRBD1. Germline CDR1 reads SNHLY; CDR2 reads FYNNEI. The V gene end was trimmed by 1 base and the J gene end by 9 bases; junction bases not matched to a gene: 6. The CDR3 contains 15 residues.

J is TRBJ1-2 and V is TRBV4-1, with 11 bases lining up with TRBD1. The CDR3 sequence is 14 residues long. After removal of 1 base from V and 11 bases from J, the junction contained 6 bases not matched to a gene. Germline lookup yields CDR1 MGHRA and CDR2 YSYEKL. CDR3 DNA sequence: TGCGCCAGCAGCCAAGTGGGACAGGGGGTGGTTTACACCTTC. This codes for CASSQVGQGVVYTF.

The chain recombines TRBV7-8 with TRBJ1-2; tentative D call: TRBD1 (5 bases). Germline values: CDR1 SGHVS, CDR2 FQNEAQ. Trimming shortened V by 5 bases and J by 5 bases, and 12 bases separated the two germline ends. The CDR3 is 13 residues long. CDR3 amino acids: CASSRADRYGYTF. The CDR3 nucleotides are TGTGCCAGCAGCCGTGCAGACAGATATGGCTACACCTTC.